These 25 T cell receptor beta chains originate from one sample sequenced in a study of cytotoxic CD8 clonotypes in ibrutinib-treated CLL. The repertoire was sequenced with immunoSEQ multiplex PCR; TCRdb's copy has only in-frame clones and lacks some. The table lists about 69,000 clones, 65% to 85% of them singletons. This specimen was PBMCs, taken at disease progression, from a patient treated with ibrutinib. These receptors were collected from a human donor with chronic lymphocytic leukemia.

The chain combines TRBV14 with TRBJ2-1; TRBD2 aligns across 9 bases. V lost 1 base, J lost 4 bases, and 2 bases stayed unmatched. Per the germline V gene, CDR1 is SGHDN and CDR2 is FVKESK. This CDR3 has 15 amino acids. This chain's CDR3 is CASSQALAGYNEQFF. The CDR3, as DNA: TGTGCCAGCAGCCAAGCTCTAGCGGGGTACAATGAGCAGTTCTTC.

The chain carries TRBV7-8 and TRBJ1-2; weak D call: TRBD1 (5 bases). Germline V gene sequence: CDR1 SGHVS, CDR2 FQNEAQ. Trimming removed 0 bases at V and 4 bases at J, with 12 bases between. The CDR3 contains 15 residues. CDR3 sequence: CASSLAGPSRYGYTF. CDR3 DNA: TGTGCCAGCAGCTTAGCGGGGCCTTCGCGCTATGGCTACACCTTC.

This sequence joins TRBV5-1 and TRBJ2-1; D is unresolved. V was trimmed by 0 bases and J by 5 bases, leaving 6 bases between them. CDR1 is SGHRS, CDR2 YFSETQ, per germline. The CDR3 is 13 residues long. CDR3: CASSLASHNEQFF. CDR3 DNA sequence: TGCGCCAGCAGCTTGGCCAGCCACAATGAGCAGTTCTTC.

The rearrangement uses TRBV7-2 and TRBJ1-3; 7 positions match TRBD1. The germline V gene encodes CDR1 SGHTA and CDR2 FQGNSA. The CDR3 loop spans 14 amino acids. Trimming removed 10 bases from V and 7 bases from J; junction bases left unmatched: 13. Here the CDR3 reads CATDQQGRGNTIYF. CDR3 coding DNA: TGTGCCACCGACCAACAGGGGAGAGGGAACACCATATATTTT. The variable domain in full, completed from reference TRBV7-2 and TRBJ1-3, reads GAGVSQSPSNKVTEKGKDVELRCDPISGHTALYWYRQSLGQGLEFLIYFQGNSAPDKSGLPSDRFSAERTGGSVSTLTIQRTQQEDSAVYLCATDQQGRGNTIYFGEGSWLTVV.

The chain has TRBV7-6 and TRBJ2-7; tentatively, D is TRBD1 (6 bases). Trimming removed 5 bases from V and 7 bases from J, with 30 bases in between. Germline assignment: CDR1 SGHVS and CDR2 FNYEAQ. The CDR3 loop spans 18 amino acids. CDR3 protein: CASSRPYKTGPVLGEQYF. The CDR3 DNA reads TGTGCCAGCAGCCGCCCATATAAAACAGGGCCCGTTTTAGGAGAGCAGTACTTC.

The V call is TRBV2, the J call TRBJ2-1, with D uncertain. Trimming left V 2 bases short and J 4 bases short, with 6 bases between. Per the germline V gene, CDR1 is SNHLY and CDR2 is FYNNEI. CDR3 length: 13 residues. CDR3 protein: CASSETPYNEQFF. The DNA of the CDR3 is TGTGCCAGCAGTGAAACCCCTTACAATGAGCAGTTCTTC.

The chain carries TRBV28 and TRBJ1-1, with D tentatively TRBD1 (5 bases). CDR1 and CDR2 from the germline V gene are MDHEN and SYDVKM. The V end lost 2 bases, the J end lost 10 bases, and 11 bases lay between the germline ends. The CDR3 length is 12 residues. This CDR3 reads CASSLRRGGAFF. CDR3 sequence (DNA): TGTGCCAGCAGTTTAAGAAGGGGTGGAGCTTTCTTT.

The chain has TRBV19 and TRBJ1-2; 7 bases are shared with TRBD1. Germline V gene sequence: CDR1 LNHDA, CDR2 SQIVND (reference sequence). V lost 4 bases, J lost 8 bases, and 10 bases stayed unmatched. The CDR3 sequence is 14 residues long. DNA of the CDR3: TGTGCCAGTAGTAGGACAGGTCCTCCCGGCGGCTACACCTTC. Translated, it gives CASSRTGPPGGYTF.

The chain uses TRBV5-1 and TRBJ2-3; a weak D match, TRBD2 (6 bases). The germline CDR1 and CDR2 sequences are SGHRS and YFSETQ. The CDR3 extends over 16 amino acids. The ends were cut back, 1 base at V and 4 bases at J, with 16 bases in the middle. DNA of the CDR3: TGCGCCAGCAGCTTGAGCAGCTTAGCGGTCCCAGATACGCAGTATTTT. It specifies CASSLSSLAVPDTQYF.

The rearrangement joins TRBV6-6 to TRBJ2-3; the D call may be TRBD1 or TRBD2 (6 bases each). The CDR3 consists of 13 residues. Looked up from germline, CDR1 is MNHNY and CDR2 is SVGAGI (reference sequence). The germline V and J ends were trimmed by 1 base and 6 bases, with 8 bases remaining between them. The CDR3 coding sequence is TGTGCCAGCAGTTACTGGGGGGCGGATACGCAGTATTTT. It encodes CASSYWGADTQYF.

The chain employs TRBV7-8 and TRBJ2-7; 9 nucleotides agree with TRBD1. CDR1 and CDR2 from the germline V gene are SGHVS and FQNEAQ. With 5 bases clipped from V and 2 bases from J, the junction kept 7 bases outside the gene matches. This CDR3 is 15 amino acids long. The CDR3 region is CASSTNRDRAYEQYF. CDR3 in DNA: TGTGCCAGCAGCACGAACCGGGACAGGGCCTACGAGCAGTACTTC.

This clone appeared a single time. As DNA, the CDR3 is TGCGCCAGCAGCCAAACAGGTGGCAATCAGCCCCAGCATTTT. The encoded protein is CASSQTGGNQPQHF. This rearrangement joins TRBV4-1 to TRBJ1-5; a weak D match, TRBD1 (5 bases). Germline V gene data show CDR1 as MGHRA and CDR2 as YSYEKL. The CDR3 length is 14 residues. V was pared by 2 bases and J by 2 bases, with 7 bases between.

The chain couples TRBV28 to TRBJ2-7; a weak D match, TRBD1 (5 bases). This CDR3 contains 16 residues. The germline gives CDR1 MDHEN, CDR2 SYDVKM. V was trimmed by 5 bases and J by 2 bases, leaving 19 bases between them. For the CDR3, the DNA is TGTGCCAGCAGTCCCAGCAAGGTCAGGGCCCCCTACGAGCAGTACTTC. Its translation: CASSPSKVRAPYEQYF.

The chain recombines TRBV29-1 with TRBJ2-2; D is possibly TRBD2 (6 bases). CDR1 and CDR2 from the germline V gene are SQVTM and ANQGSEA. Between the trimmed V and J ends, which lost 5 bases and 4 bases, there was a span of 23 bases. The CDR3 runs to 17 residues. Here the CDR3 reads CSVRPWTPGAVTGELFF. For the CDR3, the DNA is TGCAGCGTTCGGCCTTGGACTCCGGGAGCGGTCACCGGGGAGCTGTTTTTT.

CDR3 amino acids: CASSFTRSEQFF. Written as DNA, the CDR3 is TGTGCCAGCAGTTTTACTAGAAGCGAGCAGTTCTTC. The chain employs TRBV5-6 and TRBJ2-1, with TRBD2 as a possible D gene (5 bases). The germline gives CDR1 SGHDT, CDR2 YYEEEE. CDR3 size: 12 residues. V gave up 5 bases and J gave up 10 bases, with 13 bases separating them.

The V gene is TRBV10-3, the J gene TRBJ2-5; D remains unclear. V shed 3 bases and J shed 1 base, with 15 bases lying between them. The CDR3 contains 16 residues. Per germline, CDR1 ENHRY and CDR2 SYGVKD. CDR3: CAISDVRTGSQETQYF. CDR3 sequence (DNA): TGTGCCATCAGTGATGTCCGGACCGGGTCCCAAGAGACCCAGTACTTC.

The chain uses TRBV19 and TRBJ1-1; no clear D gene. This CDR3 has 15 amino acids. Trimming took 2 bases from V and 6 from J, leaving 16 bases between them. Germline V gene sequence: CDR1 LNHDA, CDR2 SQIVND (reference sequence). CDR3 residues: CASSIMLDPGAEAFF. CDR3 nucleotide sequence: TGTGCCAGTAGTATAATGCTGGACCCGGGTGCTGAAGCTTTCTTT.

This chain joins TRBV30 and TRBJ1-1, with 7 bases that match TRBD1. The CDR3 sequence is 13 residues long. Germline CDR1 and CDR2: GTSNPN and SVGIG (reference sequence). V shed 2 bases, J shed 4 bases, and the junction held 4 bases outside the gene matches. CDR3 sequence reads: CAWSKTGSTEAFF. The CDR3 nucleotides read TGTGCCTGGAGTAAGACAGGGAGCACTGAAGCTTTCTTT. The entire variable domain, with the rest obtained from reference TRBV30 and TRBJ1-1, is as follows: SQTIHQWPATLVQPVGSPLSLECTVEGTSNPNLYWYRQAAGRGLQLLFYSVGIGQISSEVPQNLSASRPQDRQFILSSKKLLLSDSGFYLCAWSKTGSTEAFFGQGTRLTVV.

This rearrangement joins TRBV27 to TRBJ2-6; D is unclear. Germline CDR1 and CDR2: MNHEY and SMNVEV (reference sequence). V lost 3 bases, J lost 3 bases, and 3 bases lay in between. The CDR3 length is 13 residues. The CDR3 loop is CASSFGGANVLTF. The CDR3 DNA reads as TGTGCCAGCAGTTTTGGTGGGGCCAACGTCCTGACTTTC.

This clone was seen only once. V and J are TRBV5-1 and TRBJ1-1; tentatively, D is TRBD1 (5 bases). The CDR3 spans 15 residues. V lost 3 bases to trimming and J lost 0 bases, with 12 bases between them. Per the germline V gene, CDR1 is SGHRS and CDR2 is YFSETQ. CDR3 bases: TGCGCCAGCAGCTGGGGGAAGACAGTGAACACTGAAGCTTTCTTT. This sequence encodes CASSWGKTVNTEAFF.

This clone was observed at least ten times. The chain is built from TRBV6-1 and TRBJ1-5; 8 nucleotides match TRBD1. Trimming removed 4 bases from V and 3 bases from J; junction bases left unmatched: 8. CDR3 size: 16 residues. In germline, CDR1 is MNHNS, CDR2 SASEGT. The CDR3 loop reads CASSVNRDRSNQPQHF. The CDR3 nucleotides read TGTGCCAGCAGTGTTAACCGGGACAGGTCCAATCAGCCCCAGCATTTT.

The V call is TRBV6-1, the J call TRBJ1-1, with D perhaps TRBD1 (6 bases). From germline, CDR1 is MNHNS and CDR2 SASEGT. Trimming pared 3 bases from V and 1 base from J, leaving 15 bases between. This CDR3 contains 16 residues. The CDR3 coding sequence is TGTGCCAGCAGTGATCCCTCATGGGGGCCGAACACTGAAGCTTTCTTT. The encoded protein is CASSDPSWGPNTEAFF.

The V gene is TRBV6-6, the J gene TRBJ1-5; D perhaps matches TRBD1 (6 bases). Germline values: CDR1 MNHNY, CDR2 SVGAGI (reference sequence). Trimming took 5 bases from V and 3 from J, leaving 17 bases between them. CDR3 size: 16 residues. CDR3 amino acids: CASSPFTGRANQPQHF. The CDR3 coding sequence is TGTGCCAGCAGTCCGTTCACAGGGAGGGCCAATCAGCCCCAGCATTTT.

For this clone: The junction differs from germline at one of its ends, possibly a read error. This rearrangement joins TRBV6-5 to TRBJ2-5, with a possible D match to TRBD1 (6 bases). Germline CDR1 and CDR2: MNHEY and SVGAGI. The CDR3 is 13 amino acids. This CDR3 reads CASSYSAQGWPNF. Written as DNA, the CDR3 is TGTGCCAGCAGTTACTCGGCCCAGGGGTGGCCAAACTTC.

V usage is TRBV11-3 and J usage is TRBJ2-7; TRBD2 aligns across 9 bases. Per the germline V gene, CDR1 is SGHNT and CDR2 is YENEEA. This CDR3 spans 13 amino acids. J gave up 6 bases and V 6 bases, and 6 bases lay outside the gene matches. CDR3 region: CASRSSGSPEQYF. The CDR3 bases are TGTGCCAGCAGAAGTAGCGGGAGTCCCGAGCAGTACTTC.